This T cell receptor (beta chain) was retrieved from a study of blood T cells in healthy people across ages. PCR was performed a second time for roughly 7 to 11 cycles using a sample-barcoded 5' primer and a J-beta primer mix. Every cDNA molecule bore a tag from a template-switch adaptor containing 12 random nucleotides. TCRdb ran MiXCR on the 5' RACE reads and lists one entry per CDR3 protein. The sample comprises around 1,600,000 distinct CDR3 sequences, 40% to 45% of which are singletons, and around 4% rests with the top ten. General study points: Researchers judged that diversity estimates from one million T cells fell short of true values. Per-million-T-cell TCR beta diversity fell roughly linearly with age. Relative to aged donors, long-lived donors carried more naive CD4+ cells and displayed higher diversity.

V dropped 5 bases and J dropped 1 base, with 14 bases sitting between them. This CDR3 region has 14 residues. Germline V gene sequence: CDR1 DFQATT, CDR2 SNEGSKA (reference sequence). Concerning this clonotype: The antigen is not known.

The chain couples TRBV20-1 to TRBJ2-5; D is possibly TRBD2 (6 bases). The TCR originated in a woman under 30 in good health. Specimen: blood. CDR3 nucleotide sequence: TGCAGTGCTCCCAAAACGGGACTCCAAGAGACCCAGTACTTC. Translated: CSAPKTGLQETQYF.